Described below is a single T cell receptor beta chain sequence and its context. The data are from a study of T cell changes during pregnancy in multiple sclerosis. The table came from immunoSEQ multiplex PCR; TCRdb's copy has only in-frame clones and leaves some out. The sample yields 30,000 or so clones, about 84% seen once. This TCR came from a female donor with multiple sclerosis, enrolled in a pregnancy study. The source material was CD8+ T cells from peripheral blood mononuclear cells, sampled after pregnancy.

The CDR3 bases are TGTGCCAGCAGCTTAGCTTCAGGGAAATACGAGCAGTACTTC. This codes for CASSLASGKYEQYF. This chain connects TRBV13 to TRBJ2-7; possibly TRBD1 for D (5 bases). CDR3 length equals 14 residues. Germline V CDR1 and CDR2: PRHDT, FYEKMQ (reference sequence). Trimming cost V 1 base and J 4 bases, with 11 bases left between them.